This T cell receptor beta chain was identified during a study of CD8 T cells in ankylosing spondylitis. Study outcomes and limitations: In the blood and synovial fluid of reactive arthritis, some motif variants had been previously reported. Clones tied to disease were said to be significantly enriched in matched ankylosing spondylitis synovial fluid. Seven to nine highly homologous variants made up a TCR beta motif that seemed to typify ankylosing spondylitis blood.

Remarks on this clonotype: The antigen remains undetermined.

V dropped 4 bases and J dropped 4; count of bases not matched to a gene: 11. The CDR3 spans 16 residues. From germline, CDR1 is MNHEY and CDR2 SMNVEV (reference sequence). Making the TCR beta libraries involved quantitative 5'-RACE with molecular barcodes. TCRdb reprocessed the 5' RACE reads via MiXCR and lists one record per CDR3 protein. The table has roughly 700,000 distinct CDR3 sequences, under 20% seen once. The specimen sequenced was blood, either unsorted or a sorted T cell fraction (not recorded which). This clonotype was obtained from a male donor with ankylosing spondylitis. This rearrangement joins TRBV27 to TRBJ2-5; TRBD2 matches at 8 bases. The DNA of the CDR3 is TGTGCCAGCAGTTCCCCTGGCGGGGGGCCCCGAGAGACCCAGTACTTC. Encoded protein: CASSSPGGGPRETQYF.